One and the same sample provided the 5 T cell receptor beta chains below, sequenced in a study of T-cell reconstitution after alpha-beta-depleted transplantation in children. Unique molecular identifiers featured in how the TCRbeta library was prepared. Via MiXCR, TCRdb re-called the PCR reads, giving one row per CDR3 protein. The sample records 670,000 or so distinct CDR3 sequences, around 14% being singletons. The specimen was PBMCs, collected before TCRalphabeta/CD19-depleted stem cell transplant. The receptor source for this set is a girl aged 2-15 years with congenital amegakaryocytic thrombocytopenia, due to receive a stem cell transplant.

The rearrangement links TRBV12-3 or TRBV12-4 to TRBJ2-1, with TRBD2 matching over 9 bases. The length of the CDR3 is 14 residues. Trimming at V came to 10 bases and at J to 2 bases, leaving 6 bases not matched to a gene. The CDR3 DNA sequence: TGTGCCATCCTCATAGCGGGGGCCTACAATGAGCAGTTCTTC. This sequence encodes CAILIAGAYNEQFF.

This clonotype was found a few times. The chain is built from TRBV12-3 or TRBV12-4 and TRBJ2-3; possibly TRBD1 or TRBD2 for D (5 bases each). The V end was cut by 3 bases, the J end by 4 bases, with 23 bases between. The CDR3 loop spans 18 amino acids. The CDR3 nucleotides read TGTGCCAGCAGTTTCGCCCTGCCCGGGACCCTGCCCGCAGATACGCAGTATTTT. It encodes CASSFALPGTLPADTQYF.

The genes are TRBV15 and TRBJ2-4; no clear D gene. Germline CDR1 is LNHNV and CDR2 is YYDKDF (reference sequence). V lost 1 base and J lost 2, with 6 bases in between. This CDR3 comprises 14 residues. The CDR3 nucleotides are TGTGCCACCAGCAGAGTGGGGACCAAAAACATTCAGTACTTC. Its translation: CATSRVGTKNIQYF.

This chain uses TRBV15 with TRBJ2-2; 9 bases fit TRBD2. V shed 0 bases, J shed 6 bases, and the junction held 8 bases outside the gene matches. CDR1 is LNHNV, CDR2 YYDKDF, per germline (reference sequence). The CDR3 is 17 residues long. Here the CDR3 DNA reads TGTGCCACCAGCAGAGATCGAGTTTGGACTAGCGCCGGGGAGCTGTTTTTT. Protein product: CATSRDRVWTSAGELFF.

This chain links TRBV12-3 or TRBV12-4 with TRBJ1-5, with D possibly being TRBD1 (5 bases). Trimming pared 6 bases from V and 10 bases from J, leaving 16 bases between. There are 13 residues in the CDR3. In nucleotides, the CDR3 is TGTGCCAGCAGGAAACAGCCGCGGGGCCCCCAGCATTTT. The encoded protein is CASRKQPRGPQHF.